The T cell receptor beta chain under discussion was sequenced for a study of cytomegalovirus exposure and HLA in healthy donors (dated by TCRdb to 2015 to 2018). Regarding the research as a whole: An earlier analysis of roughly 500 of the donors reported 276 Gb of sequence data and 117 million unique TCR beta sequences obtained from around 170 million T cells. About 280 gigabases of sequencing data and 75 million to 85 million unique TCR sequences made up an early release that covered roughly 670 HLA-typed donors. Of the 398 genotyped donors, about 80% fell in the genetic ancestry cluster associated with self-reported Caucasian donors. The study aimed to test whether signatures of past pathogen exposure could be identified by cataloging public T cell receptors. The study profiled the T cell repertoires of about 640 subjects by immunosequencing and related them to cytomegalovirus serostatus. Along with the roughly 700-subject first cohort, a separate validation cohort of roughly 110 different subjects was used. To predict cytomegalovirus infection status, the study combined high-throughput TCR immunosequencing, statistical association of individual TCRs with disease status, and machine learning. To study patterns of TCR occurrence, a later analysis re-analyzed previously published TCR beta repertoires from 550 to 800 donors and added high-resolution HLA genotyping. In the later analysis, no new phenotypic data were used to find candidate immune exposures; instead, reliance was placed on TCR beta sequences and their occurrence across donors. An earlier analysis of 500 to 650 of the donors applied high-throughput TCR beta sequencing to assess whether each TCR beta V gene segment acted as functional or pseudogenic. Donor age, sex, ethnicity and CMV serostatus were compiled alongside the repertoire data. A later genetic analysis used genome-wide SNP genotypes for about three fifths of the 666 donors, treating that subset as a discovery cohort. Every repertoire in the discovery cohort had been generated on one and the same sequencing platform. HLA typing included class I and class II loci at four-digit resolution. The number of typed donors differed by locus: about 629-640 for A, B, C, DRB1 and DQB1; approximately 520 for DQA1; roughly 600 for DPA1; and around 490 for DPB1. Five DR-DQ haplotypes were treated as single units for association and clustering because of strong linkage in the cohort. On average, around 240,000 unique TCR beta nucleotide sequences were sequenced per donor among 350 to 400 genotyped donors of the cohort, with around 19% of those sequences being non-productive.

The library was built by means of the immunoSEQ multiplex PCR assay. The multiplex PCR relied on a mix of 60 forward primers for TCR Vbeta segments and 13 reverse primers for TCR Jbeta segments. Amplification of the CDR3 region of rearranged TCR beta genes was performed with a multiplex PCR assay on genomic DNA. On the Illumina HiSeq System, the amplified TCR beta libraries were sequenced as 87-base-pair reads. The published analysis was carried out like this. A later analysis tallied some 79 million unique TCR beta chains across the 700 or so repertoires, and about 12 million of those chains were shared by two or more donors. To remove PCR and sequencing errors, raw reads were error-corrected and collapsed into unique sequences using a nearest-neighbor algorithm that merged closely related sequences. V, D and J gene segments were assigned by aligning CDR3 sequences to IMGT reference sequences. For a sequence to be retained, at least a six-nucleotide match to both a V gene segment and a J gene segment was required. Rearrangements were classified as productive when the CDR3 lacked stop codons and remained in frame with V and J, and all other rearrangements were classified as non-productive. CDR3 was defined by IMGT convention, running from the second conserved V-encoded cysteine to the conserved J-encoded phenylalanine. In an earlier analysis of 550 to 650 of the donors, sequences lacking an unambiguous match to a single V gene segment were excluded. In an earlier analysis of about 590 of the donors, a V segment was called functional when productive rearrangements were above 56.7%, and segregating when the standard deviation between donors exceeded 5%. A statistical classification framework was built to diagnose cytomegalovirus status from the catalog of TCR beta chain sequences. A later analysis assigned V and J genes by comparing TCR nucleotide sequences with IMGT/GENE-DB human TR gene sequences. Using the TCRdist pipeline, a later analysis assigned CDR3 sequences along with most-parsimonious VDJ recombination scenarios. A later analysis defined each TCR beta chain by its CDR3 amino acid sequence plus V-gene family, and excluded reads lacking a unique V-gene family. To address suspected cross-contamination and a sequencing artifact, a later analysis removed a few hundred highly shared, low-generation-probability nucleotide sequences. A later analysis calculated a clonal expansion index for each public chain from normalized within-repertoire ranks of inferred template counts. Generation probabilities in a later analysis came from a VDJ recombination model fitted to out-of-frame rearrangements, and those results were checked against IGoR. Hypergeometric tests were used in a later analysis to score TCR-TCR, TCR-HLA and TCR-CMV co-occurrence, with a repertoire-size bias correction applied to the TCR pairs. A later analysis estimated false discovery rates by permuting HLA or CMV assignments 20 times. In a later analysis, co-occurring TCRs were grouped using DBSCAN, with TCRdist sequence similarity added in when clustering inside HLA-allele-positive subsets. Repertoires with fewer than 30,000 or more than 120,000 public chains, plus five repertoires with anomalous nucleotide sharing, were excluded from co-occurrence clustering. Not all clones reach the TCRdb copy of this immuneACCESS table, which keeps in-frame sequences only. Checked studies attribute under half of the gap to unresolved V genes and leave the rest unexplained. Clone size and V and J calls were adopted from that table, with D and trimming inferred from the DNA. The sample data list around 120,000 clones, and about 80% of these were observed just once. 2.5% to 3.5% of the sample belongs to the ten largest clones.

Study-wide conclusions, independent of this receptor: Sequencing depth was assumed to be roughly uniform across donors in the presence/absence analyses, though that assumption may not hold. Only TCR beta chains were sequenced in this cohort, and the absence of alpha or paired-chain data limited detectable features. Compared with the roughly 710-donor mean, donors in an Asian-associated ancestry cluster had fewer N-insertions in productive TCRs, according to a later genetic analysis. A later analysis found that TCR association rates varied across HLA loci, with DRB1 alleles showing the most associated TCRs and HLA-C alleles the fewest. According to the authors, the approach could potentially be generalized to other disease states and immunological phenotypes. Because HLA typing was unavailable for some donors at each locus, only the typed subset was used in association tests. In the study, around 150 TCR beta chains were listed as associated with cytomegalovirus. Most TCR sequences were observed very rarely across donors, whereas some public TCRs were present in many individuals. In a later analysis, most CMV-associated TCR beta chains were found to appear HLA-restricted, with HLA associations seemingly driven largely by CMV exposure. In a later analysis, HLA-associated TCR beta chains were found to be more clonally expanded and to have lower generation probabilities than equally common non-associated chains. A cluster of highly shared sequence variants was judged likely to represent a technical artifact of the sequencing pipeline. Broadly in line with IMGT annotations, most TCR beta V segments showed up in productive rearrangements about 90% or about 30% of the time in an earlier analysis of 587 of the donors. At a false discovery rate of 0.05, a later analysis linked 16,951 TCR beta sequences to specific HLA alleles. According to a later analysis, parvovirus B19, influenza, CMV and Epstein-Barr virus appeared linked to several top co-occurrence clusters. Cytomegalovirus status was reported to be diagnosed by the classifier with high specificity and sensitivity in both the original and validation cohorts. The 87-base-pair reads could not distinguish some IMGT-functional V segments, including TRBV6-2 and TRBV6-3, so those segments were excluded. A further reported finding was that TCR beta sequences accurately predicted the HLA-A and HLA-B alleles for most subjects in the first cohort. Correlated functional status among segregating V segments might be attributable to linkage disequilibrium, but an unknown experimental factor could not be ruled out. Immune exposure information for the cohort was limited to CMV serostatus. Assigning TCR associations to individual alleles was difficult when HLA alleles, especially DR and DQ, strongly co-occurred. Because counts were too low, 15 to 20 rarely observed V segments, including chromosome 9 orphons, were excluded from the earlier analysis of several hundred of the donors. In vitro tests confirmed that a few of the cytomegalovirus-associated TCR beta chains recognize cytomegalovirus antigens. A later genetic analysis associated a missense DCLRE1C variant with V-gene and J-gene trimming of TCR beta chains, and an independent cohort replicated the association.

The cohort was made up of 666 healthy bone marrow donors. At the time of sampling, every cohort member was nominally healthy, though immune exposures that went unrecorded were likely present. The donor was CMV seropositive and belonged to the group of a few hundred seropositive cohort members. A peripheral blood sample was provided by each donor, and peripheral blood mononuclear cells were used for TCR beta sequencing. Genomic DNA extraction from the blood cell samples was performed with the Qiagen DNeasy Blood Extraction Kit. Relative to germline, V is 3 bases shorter and J is 1 base shorter, with 6 bases between their ends. Measured from the cysteine to the phenylalanine, the CDR3 is 14 residues long. Of all the DNA, just the CDR3 is kept, 42 bases in frame from base 1. For CDR1 and CDR2, the germline V gene lists SGHTA and FQGTGA. About this clone itself: What antigen it recognizes has not been identified. Per-nucleotide qualities are absent, and no much larger clonotype sits a single base away.

The source of this sequence is a woman aged 40 to 55 in good health and CMV-seropositive. Sequencing used PBMCs. The chain links TRBV7-3 with TRBJ2-2; 6 matching bases give a weak D call of TRBD1. The CDR3 reads CASSLTGNTGELFF. The bases are TGTGCCAGCAGCTTGACAGGGAACACCGGGGAGCTGTTTTTT.